The rows below give T cell receptor beta chains drawn from one sample of a study of blood T cell repertoires in COVID-19. Clones were read by immunoSEQ multiplex PCR, and TCRdb kept only the in-frame ones, dropping some. The sample yields 150,000 to 200,000 clones, 60% to 80% seen once. Source material: peripheral blood. The receptors were sampled from a man aged 60 to 75 with active or convalescent COVID-19. CDR3s include the opening cysteine and the closing phenylalanine or tryptophan. The D gene is left open where the match is weak. Clone size, where shown, is once, few, many, or a class for clones that have expanded.

j_gene,len,d_gene,v_gene,abundance,CDR3nt,CDR3aa
TRBJ2-3,16,TRBD1,TRBV7-2,.,TGTGCCAGCAGCTTAGGGACAGGGTATAGCACAGATACGCAGTATTTT,CASSLGTGYSTDTQYF
TRBJ2-3,16,TRBD1,TRBV27,.,TGTGCCAGCAGTTCCCCGACAGGGTCCTTCACAGATACGCAGTATTTT,CASSSPTGSFTDTQYF
TRBJ2-7,16,TRBD1,TRBV18,.,TGTGCCAGCTCACCACCTACCAGGACAGGGGGCGGTGAGCAGTACTTC,CASSPPTRTGGGEQYF
TRBJ2-2,14,.,TRBV3-1/TRBV3-2,.,TGTGCCAGCAGCCAACTAGCGAACACCGGGGAGCTGTTTTTT,CASSQLANTGELFF
TRBJ1-6,13,.,TRBV7-2,.,TGTGCCAGCAGCTCGAGGGCAGATTCACCCCTCCACTTT,CASSSRADSPLHF
TRBJ2-3,16,.,TRBV18,.,TGTGCCAGCTCACCACCGGTAGGGGGTGGCACAGATACGCAGTATTTT,CASSPPVGGGTDTQYF
TRBJ2-1,15,TRBD2,TRBV11-3,.,TGTGCCAGCAGCCCAGTAGCGGGATCTAGAAATGAGCAGTTCTTC,CASSPVAGSRNEQFF
TRBJ2-5,12,.,TRBV2,.,TGTGCCAGCAGGTTAGAACAAGAGACCCAGTACTTC,CASRLEQETQYF
TRBJ1-4,18,TRBD1,TRBV5-8,few,TGTGCCAGCAGCCCAGGGACAGACTCCTATGCAACTAATGAAAAACTGTTTTTT,CASSPGTDSYATNEKLFF
TRBJ1-2,12,.,TRBV18,.,TGTGCCAGCTCAGAACAGGGAGATGGCTACACCTTC,CASSEQGDGYTF
TRBJ1-5,14,.,TRBV2,once,TGTGCCAGCAGTGATCCCCCAGGCAATCAGCCCCAGCATTTT,CASSDPPGNQPQHF
TRBJ2-7,20,TRBD1,TRBV5-1,.,TGCGCCAGCAGCTTTGGAGTCCTCGGGACAGGGGGACGAACCTGGGGCGAGCAGTACTTC,CASSFGVLGTGGRTWGEQYF
TRBJ2-5,17,TRBD2,TRBV10-3,.,TGTGCCATCAGTGAGGCCGTCGGGACTAGCGGCCAAGAGACCCAGTACTTC,CAISEAVGTSGQETQYF
TRBJ1-2,14,.,TRBV29-1,.,TGCAGCGTTGGGTTCTTGGGGGCGAACTATGGCTACACCTTC,CSVGFLGANYGYTF
TRBJ1-4,18,TRBD1,TRBV7-9,.,TGTGCCAGCAGGCCGGCTTTTGGACAGGACGCAACTAATGAAAAACTGTTTTTT,CASRPAFGQDATNEKLFF
TRBJ1-6,13,TRBD1,TRBV30,.,TGTGCCCGCTACAGGGGTCGGAATTCACCCCTCCACTTT,CARYRGRNSPLHF
TRBJ1-1,11,.,TRBV29-1,.,TGCAGCCATCCTGCGGGGACCGAACAATTCTTT,CSHPAGTEQFF